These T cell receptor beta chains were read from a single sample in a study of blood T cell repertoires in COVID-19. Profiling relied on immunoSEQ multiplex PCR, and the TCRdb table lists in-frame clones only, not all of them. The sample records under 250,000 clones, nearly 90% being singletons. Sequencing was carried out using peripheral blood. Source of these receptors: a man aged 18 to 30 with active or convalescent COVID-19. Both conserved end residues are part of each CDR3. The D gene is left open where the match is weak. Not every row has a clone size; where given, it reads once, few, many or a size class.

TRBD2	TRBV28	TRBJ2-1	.	CASSLFGLAGAKTNEQFF	TGTGCCAGCAGTTTATTTGGGTTAGCGGGCGCAAAAACCAATGAGCAGTTCTTC
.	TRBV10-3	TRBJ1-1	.	CATLRERGGNTEAFF	TGTGCCACCTTGAGGGAAAGGGGAGGGAACACTGAAGCTTTCTTT
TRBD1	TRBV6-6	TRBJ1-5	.	CASTKGALGNQPQHF	TGTGCCAGCACCAAGGGGGCTTTAGGCAATCAGCCCCAGCATTTT
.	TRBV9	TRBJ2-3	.	CASSVVSRVGDTQYF	TGTGCCAGCAGCGTAGTGTCCAGGGTCGGCGATACGCAGTATTTT
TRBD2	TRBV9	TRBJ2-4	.	CASSVAGGVNIQYF	TGTGCCAGCAGCGTAGCGGGGGGGGTAAACATTCAGTACTTC
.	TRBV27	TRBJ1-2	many	CASSSTPGGGEGPYGYTF	TGTGCCAGCAGTTCCACCCCGGGGGGTGGGGAGGGCCCCTATGGCTACACCTTC
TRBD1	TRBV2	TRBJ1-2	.	CASSTNRGDYGYTF	TGTGCCAGCAGCACAAACAGGGGTGACTATGGCTACACCTTC
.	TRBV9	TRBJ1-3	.	CASSPLDRSGNTIYF	TGTGCCAGCAGCCCGCTAGACAGGTCAGGAAACACCATATATTTT
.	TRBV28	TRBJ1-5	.	CASSSPGQPQHF	TGTGCCAGCAGTTCTCCCGGGCAGCCCCAGCATTTT
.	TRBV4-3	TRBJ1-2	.	CASSQEPGQRYGYTF	TGCGCCAGCAGCCAAGAACCAGGACAGCGCTATGGCTACACCTTC
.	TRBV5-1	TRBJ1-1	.	CASSLGSGWTEAFF	TGCGCCAGCAGCTTGGGGTCAGGTTGGACTGAAGCTTTCTTT
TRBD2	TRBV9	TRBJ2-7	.	CASSVASGESYEQYF	TGTGCCAGCAGCGTAGCTAGCGGGGAATCCTACGAGCAGTACTTC
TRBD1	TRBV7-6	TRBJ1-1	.	CASRTGTGPDTEAFF	TGTGCCAGCAGAACCGGGACAGGGCCAGACACTGAAGCTTTCTTT
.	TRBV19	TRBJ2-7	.	CASSDRGVSDEQYF	TGTGCCAGTAGCGACAGAGGAGTGAGCGACGAGCAGTACTTC
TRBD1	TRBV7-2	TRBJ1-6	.	CASSLLQGNSPLHF	TGTGCCAGCAGCTTGTTACAGGGGAATTCACCCCTCCACTTT
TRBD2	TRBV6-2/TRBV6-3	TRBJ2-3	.	CASSYRTSEDPDTQYF	TGTGCCAGCAGTTACCGGACTAGCGAAGACCCAGATACGCAGTATTTT
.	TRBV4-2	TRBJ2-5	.	CASSRRDRQETQYF	TGTGCCAGCAGCCGCCGAGACAGGCAAGAGACCCAGTACTTC
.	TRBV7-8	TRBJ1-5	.	CASSLMTGQLSNQPQHF	TGTGCCAGCAGCTTGATGACAGGCCAACTTAGCAATCAGCCCCAGCATTTT
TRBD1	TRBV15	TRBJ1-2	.	CATSSVRGDYGYTF	TGTGCCACCAGCTCAGTCAGGGGGGACTATGGCTACACCTTC
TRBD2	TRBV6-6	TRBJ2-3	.	CASSRTSGPSTDTQYF	TGTGCCAGCAGCCGGACTAGCGGGCCTAGCACAGATACGCAGTATTTT
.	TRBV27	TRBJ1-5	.	CASSQGNSNQPQHF	TGTGCCAGCAGTCAGGGAAATAGCAATCAGCCCCAGCATTTT
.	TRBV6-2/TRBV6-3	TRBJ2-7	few	CASSVDSSYEQYF	TGTGCCAGCAGTGTGGACAGTTCCTACGAGCAGTACTTC
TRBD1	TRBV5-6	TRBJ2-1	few	CASSQDRGNEQFF	TGTGCCAGCAGCCAGGACAGGGGTAATGAGCAGTTCTTC
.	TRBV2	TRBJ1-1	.	CASSENSEAFF	TGTGCCAGCAGTGAGAACTCCGAAGCTTTCTTT